This TCR beta chain was retrieved from a study of T cell clusters in autoimmune cytopenias. Overall study context: The median distinct TRB clonotype count was under 3,000 per sample, from a median roughly 55,000 reads. Study findings and constraints: Primary autoimmune cytopenia patients appeared to lack physiological T cell clusters present in healthy donors.

Regarding this clonotype: Its antigen is unknown.

Multiplex touch-down PCR amplified TRB using TRB-A and TRB-B pools in one tube. Using the multiplex PCR reads, TCRdb records one entry per CDR3 protein without DNA. The sample has about 9,500 distinct CDR3 sequences. This CDR3 region has 16 residues. Germline CDR1 is LGHNA and CDR2 is YNFKEQ. Each sample's input was 250 ng genomic DNA, roughly 40,000 genome equivalents. This chain links TRBV4-2 with TRBJ1-4; as DNA is missing, the TRBD1 call by TCRdb cannot be tested. The specimen was peripheral blood. The receptor was derived from a human donor with an autoimmune cytopenia or autoimmune hepatitis (not recorded which). This chain's CDR3 is CASSQGGHRGNEKLFF.